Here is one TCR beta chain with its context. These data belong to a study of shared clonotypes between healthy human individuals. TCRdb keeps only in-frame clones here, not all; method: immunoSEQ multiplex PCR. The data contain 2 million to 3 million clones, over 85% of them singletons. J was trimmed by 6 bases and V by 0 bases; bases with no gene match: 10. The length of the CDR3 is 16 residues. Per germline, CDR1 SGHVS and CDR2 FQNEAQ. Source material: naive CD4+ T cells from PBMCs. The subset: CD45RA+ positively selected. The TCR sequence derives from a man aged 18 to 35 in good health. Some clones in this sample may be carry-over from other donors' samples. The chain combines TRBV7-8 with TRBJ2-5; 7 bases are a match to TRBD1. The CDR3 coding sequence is TGTGCCAGCAGCTTAGCGGGTGGGACAGCCCCGCAGACCCAGTACTTC. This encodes CASSLAGGTAPQTQYF.